Following are 3 T cell receptor beta chains from one sample sequenced in a study of regulatory T cells in long-lasting Graves disease. Arm-PCR of CDR3 regions and iRepertoire HTBI primers were used to build TCR beta libraries. TCRdb processed the multiplex PCR reads anew with MiXCR; each CDR3 protein has one entry. The sample lists 500,000 or so distinct CDR3 sequences; around 16% were seen once. Time point given: newly diagnosed GD, antithyroid drugs for less than 3 months. From PBMCs, RNA was extracted and then used to make the TCR library. A further study also used this sample, focusing on T cells in Graves' hyperthyroidism and ophthalmopathy.

Sequenced here: peripheral blood mononuclear cells (PBMCs), sampled at new diagnosis, from a patient treated with antithyroid drugs. Source of these receptors: a man aged 35-49 years with Graves disease.

The table lists this clonotype with many counts. The gene calls are TRBV20-1 and TRBJ2-3; D call uncertain. V was clipped by 5 bases and J by 0 bases, with 18 bases between them. Germline V gene sequence: CDR1 DFQATT, CDR2 SNEGSKA (reference sequence). This CDR3 has 16 amino acids. CDR3 sequence: CSAGSYGGSSTDTQYF. Written as DNA, the CDR3 is TGCAGTGCTGGTAGCTATGGCGGATCTAGCACAGATACGCAGTATTTT.

This clonotype has more than one count but fewer than ten. The rearrangement joins TRBV29-1 to TRBJ1-5; D possibly corresponds to TRBD1 (5 bases). The CDR3 is 13 amino acids. V was shortened by 4 bases and J by 5 bases, with 12 bases between the two germline ends. Germline V CDR1 and CDR2: SQVTM, ANQGSEA. The CDR3 sequence is CSVALGLDQPQHF. CDR3 DNA: TGCAGCGTTGCTTTGGGGCTGGATCAGCCCCAGCATTTT.

This clonotype has only a few counts. The chain couples TRBV28 to TRBJ1-6; tentative D call: TRBD1 (5 bases). The CDR3 totals 12 residues. Germline V gene sequence: CDR1 MDHEN, CDR2 SYDVKM. V was clipped by 2 bases and J by 15 bases, with 11 bases between them. The CDR3 here is CASSLRGGVLHF. DNA of the CDR3: TGTGCCAGCAGTTTACGGGGGGGGGTCCTCCACTTT.